This T cell receptor (beta chain) was identified during a study of pediatric ulcerative colitis. The CDR3 extends over 14 amino acids. Germline CDR1 reads MNHNS; CDR2 reads SASEGT. V was shortened by 2 bases and J by 1 base, with 8 bases between the two germline ends. The table came from immunoSEQ multiplex PCR; TCRdb's copy has only in-frame clones and leaves some out. The sample shows 10,000 to 12,000 clones, 82% of them seen only once. One to two pinch biopsies were taken from the rectum during colonoscopy. This TCR was sampled from a girl aged 5-17 years who was a control in a study of pediatric ulcerative colitis. Sequencing input: gut tissue. The chain links TRBV6-1 to TRBJ1-1; D call uncertain. Here the CDR3 reads CASSELSQNTEAFF. The CDR3 nucleotides read TGTGCCAGCAGTGAATTGTCGCAGAACACTGAAGCTTTCTTT.